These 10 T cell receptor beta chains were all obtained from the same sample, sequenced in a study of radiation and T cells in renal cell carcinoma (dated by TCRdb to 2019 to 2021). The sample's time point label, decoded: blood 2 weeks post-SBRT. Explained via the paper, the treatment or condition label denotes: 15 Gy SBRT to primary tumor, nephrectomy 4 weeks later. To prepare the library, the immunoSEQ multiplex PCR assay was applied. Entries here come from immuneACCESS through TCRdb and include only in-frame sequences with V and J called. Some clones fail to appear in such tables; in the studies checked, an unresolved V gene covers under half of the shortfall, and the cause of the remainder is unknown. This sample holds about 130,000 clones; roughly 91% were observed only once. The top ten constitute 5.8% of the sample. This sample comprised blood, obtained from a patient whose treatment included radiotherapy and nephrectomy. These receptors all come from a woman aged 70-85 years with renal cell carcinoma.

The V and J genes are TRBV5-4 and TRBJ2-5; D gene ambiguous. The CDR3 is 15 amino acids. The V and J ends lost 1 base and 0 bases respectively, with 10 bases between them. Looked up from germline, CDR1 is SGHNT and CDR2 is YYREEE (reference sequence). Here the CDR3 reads CASSLSFGHQETQYF. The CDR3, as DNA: TGTGCCAGCAGCTTGTCCTTCGGCCACCAAGAGACCCAGTACTTC.

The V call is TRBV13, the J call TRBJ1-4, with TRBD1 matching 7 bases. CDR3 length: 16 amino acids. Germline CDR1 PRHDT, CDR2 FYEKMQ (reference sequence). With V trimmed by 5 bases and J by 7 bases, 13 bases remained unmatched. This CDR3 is CASSLANRGFGEKLFF. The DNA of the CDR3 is TGTGCCAGCAGCCTCGCTAACAGGGGATTCGGTGAAAAACTGTTTTTT.

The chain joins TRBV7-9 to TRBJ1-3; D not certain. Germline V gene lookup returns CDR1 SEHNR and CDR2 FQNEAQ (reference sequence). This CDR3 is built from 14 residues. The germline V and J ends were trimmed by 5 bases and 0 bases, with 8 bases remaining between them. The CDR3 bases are TGTGCCAGCAGCAAAGACAACTCTGGAAACACCATATATTTT. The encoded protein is CASSKDNSGNTIYF. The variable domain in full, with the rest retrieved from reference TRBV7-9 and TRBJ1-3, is DTGVSQNPRHKITKRGQNVTFRCDPISEHNRLYWYRQTLGQGPEFLTYFQNEAQLEKSRLLSDRFSAERPKGSFSTLEIQRTEQGDSAMYLCASSKDNSGNTIYFGEGSWLTVV.

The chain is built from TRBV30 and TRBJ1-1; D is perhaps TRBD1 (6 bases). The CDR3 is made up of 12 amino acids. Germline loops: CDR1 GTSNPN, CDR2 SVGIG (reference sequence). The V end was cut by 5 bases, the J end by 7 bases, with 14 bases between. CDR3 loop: CAWVGQLLEAFF. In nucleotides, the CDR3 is TGTGCCTGGGTTGGACAGCTACTTGAAGCTTTCTTT.

Here the CDR3 DNA reads TGTGCCAGCAGCCAAATAGGGACTAGCGGGTACAATGAGCAGTTCTTC. This gives the protein CASSQIGTSGYNEQFF. The V gene is TRBV14, the J gene TRBJ2-1; 12 bases are shared with TRBD2. CDR3 length equals 16 residues. V lost 2 bases and J lost 4; bases outside the gene matches: 3. The germline V gene has CDR1 SGHDN and CDR2 FVKESK.

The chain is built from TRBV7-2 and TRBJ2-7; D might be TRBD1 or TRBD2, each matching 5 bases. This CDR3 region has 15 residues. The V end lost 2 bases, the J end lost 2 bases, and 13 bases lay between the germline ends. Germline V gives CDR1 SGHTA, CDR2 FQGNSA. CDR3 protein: CASSLMQGPPYEQYF. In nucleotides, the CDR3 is TGTGCCAGCAGCTTAATGCAGGGACCTCCCTACGAGCAGTACTTC.

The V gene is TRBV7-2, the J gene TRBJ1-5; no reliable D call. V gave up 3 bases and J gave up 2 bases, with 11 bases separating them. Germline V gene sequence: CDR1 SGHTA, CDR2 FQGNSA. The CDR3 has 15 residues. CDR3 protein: CASSLEGPGNQPQHF. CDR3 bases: TGTGCCAGCAGCTTGGAGGGTCCGGGCAATCAGCCCCAGCATTTT.

The CDR3 protein is CASSVVPRSDNEQFF. CDR3 nucleotide sequence: TGTGCCAGCAGCGTAGTTCCTAGATCAGACAATGAGCAGTTCTTC. The gene calls are TRBV9 and TRBJ2-1; no firm D call. The CDR3 runs to 15 residues. Germline assignment: CDR1 SGDLS and CDR2 YYNGEE. Trimming took off 0 bases at V and 5 bases at J, with 12 bases between the two ends.

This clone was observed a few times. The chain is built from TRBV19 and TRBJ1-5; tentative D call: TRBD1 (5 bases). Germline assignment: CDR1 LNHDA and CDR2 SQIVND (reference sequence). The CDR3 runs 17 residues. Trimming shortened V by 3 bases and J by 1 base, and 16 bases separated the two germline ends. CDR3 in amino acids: CASSIKGIQGSNQPQHF. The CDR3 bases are TGTGCCAGTAGTATTAAGGGAATTCAGGGAAGCAATCAGCCCCAGCATTTT.

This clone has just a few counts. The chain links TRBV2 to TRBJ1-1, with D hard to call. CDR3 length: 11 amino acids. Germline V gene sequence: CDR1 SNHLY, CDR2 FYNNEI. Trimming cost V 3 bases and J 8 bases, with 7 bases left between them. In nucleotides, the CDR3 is TGTGCCAGCAGTGAGCAAGCAGAAGCTTTCTTT. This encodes CASSEQAEAFF.